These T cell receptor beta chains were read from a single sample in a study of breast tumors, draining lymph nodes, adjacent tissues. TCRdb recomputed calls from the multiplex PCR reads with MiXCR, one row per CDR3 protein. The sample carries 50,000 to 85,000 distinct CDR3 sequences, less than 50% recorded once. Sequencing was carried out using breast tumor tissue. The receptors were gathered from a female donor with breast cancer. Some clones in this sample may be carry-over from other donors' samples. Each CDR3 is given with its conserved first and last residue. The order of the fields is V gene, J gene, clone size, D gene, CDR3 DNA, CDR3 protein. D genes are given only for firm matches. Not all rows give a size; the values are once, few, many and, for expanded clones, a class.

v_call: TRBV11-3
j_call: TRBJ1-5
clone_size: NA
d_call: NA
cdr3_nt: TGTGCCAGCAGCTTTGGGGCGGGGCCCCAAGGTGAGCCCCAGCATTTT
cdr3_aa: CASSFGAGPQGEPQHF

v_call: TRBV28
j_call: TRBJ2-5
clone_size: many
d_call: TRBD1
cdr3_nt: TGTGCCAGCAGTTTAAGGTCAGGACAGGGGGCCGGAGAGACCCAGTACTTC
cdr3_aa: CASSLRSGQGAGETQYF

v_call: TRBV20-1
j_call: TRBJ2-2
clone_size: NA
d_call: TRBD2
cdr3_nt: TGCAGTGCTAGAGCTAGCGGGGGGGGGACCACCGGGGAGCTGTTTTTT
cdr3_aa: CSARASGGGTTGELFF

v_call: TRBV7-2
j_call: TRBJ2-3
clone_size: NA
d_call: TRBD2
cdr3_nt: TGTGCCAGCAGCAGACGACTAGCGGGAGGAGATACGCAGTATTTT
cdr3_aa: CASSRRLAGGDTQYF

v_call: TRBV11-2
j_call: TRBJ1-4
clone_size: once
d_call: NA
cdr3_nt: TGTGCCAGCAGCTTGCCCTGGGGAGGGGGAAAACTGTTTTTT
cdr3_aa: CASSLPWGGGKLFF

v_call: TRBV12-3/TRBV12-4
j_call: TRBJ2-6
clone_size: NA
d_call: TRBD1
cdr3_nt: TGTGCCAGCAGTTTAGAGGACAGGGGTTTCTCTGGGGCCAACGTCCTGACTTTC
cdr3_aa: CASSLEDRGFSGANVLTF

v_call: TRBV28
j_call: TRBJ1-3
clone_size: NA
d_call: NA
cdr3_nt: TGTGCCAGCAGTTTATTGGGTGGCCTTGGAAGCACCATATATTTT
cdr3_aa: CASSLLGGLGSTIYF

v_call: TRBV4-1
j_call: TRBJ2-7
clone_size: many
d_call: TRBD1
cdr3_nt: TGCGCCAGCAGCCCAGGGACAGGGGGAAGGGAGCAGTACTTC
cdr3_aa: CASSPGTGGREQYF

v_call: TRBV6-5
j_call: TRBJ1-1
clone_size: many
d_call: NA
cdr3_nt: TGTGCCAGCAGTTACGGGCCCGGGGGCGGCAAGGCTTTCTTT
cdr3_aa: CASSYGPGGGKAFF

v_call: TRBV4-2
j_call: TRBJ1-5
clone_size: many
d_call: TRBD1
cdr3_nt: TGTGCCAGCAGCCAACTCACCGGGACAGGGTCTTATAGCAATCAGCCCCAGCATTTT
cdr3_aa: CASSQLTGTGSYSNQPQHF

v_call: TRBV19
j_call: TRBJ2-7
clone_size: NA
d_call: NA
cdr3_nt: TGTGCCAGTAGCAGCGGGCACTACGAGCAGTACTTC
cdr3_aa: CASSSGHYEQYF

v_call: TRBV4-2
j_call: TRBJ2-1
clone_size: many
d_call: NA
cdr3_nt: TGTGCCAGCAGCCAACCCCCCGGGGGCAATGAGCAGTTCTTC
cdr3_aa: CASSQPPGGNEQFF

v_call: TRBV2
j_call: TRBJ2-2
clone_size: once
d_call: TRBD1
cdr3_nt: TGTGCCAGCAGTTACGGACAGGGTACGAACACCGGGGAGCTGTTTTTT
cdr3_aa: CASSYGQGTNTGELFF

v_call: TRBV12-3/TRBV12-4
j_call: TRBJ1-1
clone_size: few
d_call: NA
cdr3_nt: TGTGCCAGCAGTTTTGGATTTGAAGCTTTCTTT
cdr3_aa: CASSFGFEAFF

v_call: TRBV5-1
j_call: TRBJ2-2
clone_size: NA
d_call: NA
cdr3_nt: TGCGCCAGTACACCCTCCACCGGGACCCTGAACACCGGGGAGCTGTTTTTT
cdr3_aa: CASTPSTGTLNTGELFF

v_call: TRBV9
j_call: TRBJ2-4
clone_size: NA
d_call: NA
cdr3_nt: TGTGCCAGCAGCGCGGTGAGTCGGGGCATTCAGTACTTC
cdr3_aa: CASSAVSRGIQYF

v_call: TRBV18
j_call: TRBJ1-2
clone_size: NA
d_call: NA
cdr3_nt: TGCGCCAGCGCGTACGGCACGGTTTATGGCTACACCTTC
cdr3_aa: CASAYGTVYGYTF

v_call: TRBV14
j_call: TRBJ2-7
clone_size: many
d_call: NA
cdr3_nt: TGTGCCAGCAGCCAAGGTGGGTCCCCTCTGGGAAGCGAGCAGTACTTC
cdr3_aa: CASSQGGSPLGSEQYF

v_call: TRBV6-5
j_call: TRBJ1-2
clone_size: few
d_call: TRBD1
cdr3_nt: TGTGCCAGCAGTCACTCGACAGGGAACTATGGCTACACCTTC
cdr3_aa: CASSHSTGNYGYTF

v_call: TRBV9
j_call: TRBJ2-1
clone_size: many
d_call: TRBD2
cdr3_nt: TGTGCCAGCAGCCCAAGCGTAACTAGCGCCATCTACAATGAGCAGTTCTTC
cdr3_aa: CASSPSVTSAIYNEQFF

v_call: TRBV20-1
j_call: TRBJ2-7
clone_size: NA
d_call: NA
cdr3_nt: TGCAGTGCTAGAGTTTCCAGGTCCTCCTACGAGCAGTACTTC
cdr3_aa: CSARVSRSSYEQYF

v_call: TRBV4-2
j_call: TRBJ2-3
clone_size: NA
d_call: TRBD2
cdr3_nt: TGTGCCAGCAGCCAAGATACTAGCGGATACGGGGAGTGGGCAGATACGCAGTATTTT
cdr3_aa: CASSQDTSGYGEWADTQYF

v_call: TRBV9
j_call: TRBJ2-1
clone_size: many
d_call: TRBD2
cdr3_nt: TGTGCCAGCAGCGTAGGAACGACTAGCGGCTACAATGAGCAGTTCTTC
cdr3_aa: CASSVGTTSGYNEQFF